The rows below give T cell receptor beta chains drawn from one sample of a study of blood T cell repertoires in COVID-19. Assay: immunoSEQ multiplex PCR; the TCRdb copy retains only in-frame clones and omits some. The profile shows a few hundred thousand clones, roughly 90% of them singletons. Sequenced input: PBMCs or T cells enriched from blood (not recorded which). These receptors all come from a woman aged 40 to 49 who had recovered from COVID-19. Each CDR3 is given with its conserved first and last residue. D genes are given only for firm matches. Clone size is shown for a subset of rows, as once, few, many or a class of expanded clone.

D	J	V	size	DNA	CDR3
-	TRBJ2-7	TRBV7-2	-	TGTGCCAGCAGCCTTCCTACGCCAGGGAAGACCTACGAGCAGTACTTC	CASSLPTPGKTYEQYF
-	TRBJ2-5	TRBV29-1	-	TGCAGCGTTCTACAGTCCCCACAAGAGACCCAGTACTTC	CSVLQSPQETQYF
TRBD2	TRBJ2-5	TRBV7-6	-	TGTGCCAGCAGTCCCATGGGCAGCGGGAGTAGGGAGACCCAGTACTTC	CASSPMGSGSRETQYF
TRBD1	TRBJ2-1	TRBV28	-	TGTGCCAGCACCCTGGGAGACAGGGGAAGCAATGAGCAGTTCTTC	CASTLGDRGSNEQFF
-	TRBJ2-5	TRBV5-4	-	TGTGCCAGCAGCTTGGCGGGACTGGAAGAGACCCAGTACTTC	CASSLAGLEETQYF
TRBD2	TRBJ2-3	TRBV6-4	-	TGTGCCAGCAGTGCCTCGGGGGGGAGCACAGATACGCAGTATTTT	CASSASGGSTDTQYF
TRBD2	TRBJ2-5	TRBV7-3	-	TGTGCCAGCAGCCCCAAACCCCCTAGCGGGGTAGAGGAGACCCAGTACTTC	CASSPKPPSGVEETQYF
TRBD2	TRBJ2-3	TRBV3-1/TRBV3-2	few	TGTGCCAGCAGCCCCCGGGGGGGTAGCGGCGATACGCAGTATTTT	CASSPRGGSGDTQYF
-	TRBJ1-1	TRBV4-3	-	TGCGCCAGCAGCCAAGATCTCAGGGTATTGCCTGAAGCTTTCTTT	CASSQDLRVLPEAFF
-	TRBJ2-2	TRBV25-1	-	TGTGCCAGTCAGCGGGACACGAACACCGGGGAGCTGTTTTTT	CASQRDTNTGELFF
-	TRBJ1-3	TRBV19	once	TGTGCCAGTAGTATACGGGCAGGGGTAGGAAACACCATATATTTT	CASSIRAGVGNTIYF
-	TRBJ1-1	TRBV15	-	TGTGCCACCAGCAGTGGGGGCGGAGGCACTGAAGCTTTCTTT	CATSSGGGGTEAFF
TRBD1	TRBJ2-5	TRBV29-1	-	TGCAGCGCCGTCGAGGGGGCCCAAGAGACCCAGTACTTC	CSAVEGAQETQYF
-	TRBJ2-4	TRBV7-3	-	TGTGCCAGCAGCTTCGGGTACAGGGAGGGCATTCAGTACTTC	CASSFGYREGIQYF
-	TRBJ2-1	TRBV3-1/TRBV3-2	-	TGTGCCAGCAGCCAAGGACAGCACTATGGTGAGCAGTTCTTC	CASSQGQHYGEQFF
TRBD1	TRBJ2-3	TRBV5-1	-	TGCGCCAGCAGCTTGGCCACGGGACAGGGAACAGATACGCAGTATTTT	CASSLATGQGTDTQYF
TRBD1	TRBJ1-1	TRBV7-6	few	TGTGCCAGCAGCCCAAGACAGGGAGTCCACACTGAAGCTTTCTTT	CASSPRQGVHTEAFF
-	TRBJ2-3	TRBV5-1	-	TGCGCCAGCAGCTTGGAGACAGACCCTAGCACAGATACGCAGTATTTT	CASSLETDPSTDTQYF
TRBD2	TRBJ2-3	TRBV10-1	-	TGCGCCAGTGGGCCTAGCGGGGTAGATACGCAGTATTTT	CASGPSGVDTQYF
-	TRBJ2-1	TRBV5-4	-	TGTGCCAGCAGCCGACAGGAGAGCTCCTACAATGAGCAGTTCTTC	CASSRQESSYNEQFF
-	TRBJ1-6	TRBV28	-	TGTGCCACCAAAGGGGCACGGAATTCACCCCTCCACTTT	CATKGARNSPLHF
-	TRBJ1-1	TRBV3-1/TRBV3-2	-	TGTGCCAGCAGCTACAGGGACATGAACACTGAAGCTTTCTTT	CASSYRDMNTEAFF
TRBD2	TRBJ2-3	TRBV13	-	TGTGCCAGCAGCCTGAGCGGTAGCGGGGGGTCAGATACGCAGTATTTT	CASSLSGSGGSDTQYF
TRBD1	TRBJ1-1	TRBV2	once	TGTGCCAGCAGTTCGGGACAGGCGACTGAAGCTTTCTTT	CASSSGQATEAFF
TRBD1	TRBJ2-7	TRBV28	-	TGTGCCAGCAGTTTGCCCCAGGGGGCGTCTTTCCAGCAGTACTTC	CASSLPQGASFQQYF
-	TRBJ2-3	TRBV20-1	-	TGCAGTGCTAGTAATCCCTGGACGGGGGGCCTCACAGATACGCAGTATTTT	CSASNPWTGGLTDTQYF
-	TRBJ2-7	TRBV10-1	-	TGCGCCAGCAGTGAGTCCTCAGGGCAGGGTTATTACGAGCAGTACTTC	CASSESSGQGYYEQYF
-	TRBJ1-5	TRBV20-1	-	TGCAGTGCTAGTTACCAGGGTGGGCAGCCCCAGCATTTT	CSASYQGGQPQHF
TRBD2	TRBJ2-1	TRBV2	-	TGTGCCAGCGCCTTAGCGGGGGGTGCCGTCGATGAGCAGTTCTTC	CASALAGGAVDEQFF
TRBD1	TRBJ2-2	TRBV7-3	-	TGTGCCAGCAGCCCTCGGGACAGGGGGCGATGGGGGGAGCTGTTTTTT	CASSPRDRGRWGELFF
-	TRBJ1-1	TRBV6-2/TRBV6-3	-	TGTGCCAGCAGTTACGGCCCTCGGGTGATAAACACTGAAGCTTTCTTT	CASSYGPRVINTEAFF
TRBD1	TRBJ2-7	TRBV4-3	-	TGCGCCAGCAGCCTGGACAGGAGCTCCTACGAGCAGTACTTC	CASSLDRSSYEQYF
TRBD2	TRBJ2-3	TRBV19	-	TGTGCCAGTAGTATAGAAGGGACTAGCGGGACGGGGGCAGATACGCAGTATTTT	CASSIEGTSGTGADTQYF
-	TRBJ1-2	TRBV7-2	-	TGTGCCAGCAGCTTGTCTATATACAGTGGCTACACCTTC	CASSLSIYSGYTF
TRBD1	TRBJ1-1	TRBV18	-	TGTGCCAGCTCACCTCCCGGGACAGGGGGGGTGAACACTGAAGCTTTCTTT	CASSPPGTGGVNTEAFF
TRBD1	TRBJ1-2	TRBV9	-	TGTGCCAGCACCAGGGGGGAAGGGCTCTATGGCTACACCTTC	CASTRGEGLYGYTF
-	TRBJ1-2	TRBV5-4	-	TGTGCCAGCAGCTTGGATGGCATTGGCTACACCTTC	CASSLDGIGYTF
TRBD2	TRBJ2-7	TRBV7-6	-	TGTGCCAGCAGCAGACTAGCGGGAGGGCCGGACTACGAGCAGTACTTC	CASSRLAGGPDYEQYF
-	TRBJ1-2	TRBV11-2	few	TGTGCCAGCAGCTTAGAGGGTTTGAGGGTTACTAACTATGGCTACACCTTC	CASSLEGLRVTNYGYTF
TRBD1	TRBJ1-1	TRBV5-4	-	TGTGCCAGCAGCCCTCCAGGGGGCGCGCGGGACACTGAAGCTTTCTTT	CASSPPGGARDTEAFF
-	TRBJ1-2	TRBV12-3/TRBV12-4	-	TGTGCCAGCAGTTCCTTGAGTGGCTACACCTTC	CASSSLSGYTF
TRBD2	TRBJ2-1	TRBV7-9	once	TGTGCCAGCAGCCTTGGGACTAGCGGGAGGCCACTCGCCAATGAGCAGTTCTTC	CASSLGTSGRPLANEQFF
-	TRBJ1-2	TRBV18	-	TGTGCCAGCTCACCATCGCAGGGCGATGGCTACACCTTC	CASSPSQGDGYTF
TRBD1	TRBJ2-5	TRBV7-3	-	TGTGCCAGCAGCTTCACAGGGGGAGGAGAGACCCAGTACTTC	CASSFTGGGETQYF
-	TRBJ1-1	TRBV13	-	TGTGCCAGCAGGAGGGGGAGAGGGACGAGCACTGAAGCTTTCTTT	CASRRGRGTSTEAFF
-	TRBJ1-3	TRBV2	-	TGTGCCAGCAGTGAATTCGTTAGGGAGTCTGGAAACACCATATATTTT	CASSEFVRESGNTIYF
TRBD1	TRBJ1-3	TRBV7-2	-	TGTGCCAGCAGCACCAACCAGGGGGTGGTTGGAAACACCATATATTTT	CASSTNQGVVGNTIYF
-	TRBJ2-7	TRBV2	-	TGTGCCAGCAGTGAAGCGCTAGAAGGGGATCCCTTCGACGAGCAGTACTTC	CASSEALEGDPFDEQYF
TRBD1	TRBJ2-1	TRBV20-1	-	TGCAGTGCTCGACAGGGACCGGTGCAGTTCTTC	CSARQGPVQFF
-	TRBJ1-1	TRBV5-1	-	TGCGCCAGCTCCTTTAGAGGGGGGGATGAAGCTTTCTTT	CASSFRGGDEAFF